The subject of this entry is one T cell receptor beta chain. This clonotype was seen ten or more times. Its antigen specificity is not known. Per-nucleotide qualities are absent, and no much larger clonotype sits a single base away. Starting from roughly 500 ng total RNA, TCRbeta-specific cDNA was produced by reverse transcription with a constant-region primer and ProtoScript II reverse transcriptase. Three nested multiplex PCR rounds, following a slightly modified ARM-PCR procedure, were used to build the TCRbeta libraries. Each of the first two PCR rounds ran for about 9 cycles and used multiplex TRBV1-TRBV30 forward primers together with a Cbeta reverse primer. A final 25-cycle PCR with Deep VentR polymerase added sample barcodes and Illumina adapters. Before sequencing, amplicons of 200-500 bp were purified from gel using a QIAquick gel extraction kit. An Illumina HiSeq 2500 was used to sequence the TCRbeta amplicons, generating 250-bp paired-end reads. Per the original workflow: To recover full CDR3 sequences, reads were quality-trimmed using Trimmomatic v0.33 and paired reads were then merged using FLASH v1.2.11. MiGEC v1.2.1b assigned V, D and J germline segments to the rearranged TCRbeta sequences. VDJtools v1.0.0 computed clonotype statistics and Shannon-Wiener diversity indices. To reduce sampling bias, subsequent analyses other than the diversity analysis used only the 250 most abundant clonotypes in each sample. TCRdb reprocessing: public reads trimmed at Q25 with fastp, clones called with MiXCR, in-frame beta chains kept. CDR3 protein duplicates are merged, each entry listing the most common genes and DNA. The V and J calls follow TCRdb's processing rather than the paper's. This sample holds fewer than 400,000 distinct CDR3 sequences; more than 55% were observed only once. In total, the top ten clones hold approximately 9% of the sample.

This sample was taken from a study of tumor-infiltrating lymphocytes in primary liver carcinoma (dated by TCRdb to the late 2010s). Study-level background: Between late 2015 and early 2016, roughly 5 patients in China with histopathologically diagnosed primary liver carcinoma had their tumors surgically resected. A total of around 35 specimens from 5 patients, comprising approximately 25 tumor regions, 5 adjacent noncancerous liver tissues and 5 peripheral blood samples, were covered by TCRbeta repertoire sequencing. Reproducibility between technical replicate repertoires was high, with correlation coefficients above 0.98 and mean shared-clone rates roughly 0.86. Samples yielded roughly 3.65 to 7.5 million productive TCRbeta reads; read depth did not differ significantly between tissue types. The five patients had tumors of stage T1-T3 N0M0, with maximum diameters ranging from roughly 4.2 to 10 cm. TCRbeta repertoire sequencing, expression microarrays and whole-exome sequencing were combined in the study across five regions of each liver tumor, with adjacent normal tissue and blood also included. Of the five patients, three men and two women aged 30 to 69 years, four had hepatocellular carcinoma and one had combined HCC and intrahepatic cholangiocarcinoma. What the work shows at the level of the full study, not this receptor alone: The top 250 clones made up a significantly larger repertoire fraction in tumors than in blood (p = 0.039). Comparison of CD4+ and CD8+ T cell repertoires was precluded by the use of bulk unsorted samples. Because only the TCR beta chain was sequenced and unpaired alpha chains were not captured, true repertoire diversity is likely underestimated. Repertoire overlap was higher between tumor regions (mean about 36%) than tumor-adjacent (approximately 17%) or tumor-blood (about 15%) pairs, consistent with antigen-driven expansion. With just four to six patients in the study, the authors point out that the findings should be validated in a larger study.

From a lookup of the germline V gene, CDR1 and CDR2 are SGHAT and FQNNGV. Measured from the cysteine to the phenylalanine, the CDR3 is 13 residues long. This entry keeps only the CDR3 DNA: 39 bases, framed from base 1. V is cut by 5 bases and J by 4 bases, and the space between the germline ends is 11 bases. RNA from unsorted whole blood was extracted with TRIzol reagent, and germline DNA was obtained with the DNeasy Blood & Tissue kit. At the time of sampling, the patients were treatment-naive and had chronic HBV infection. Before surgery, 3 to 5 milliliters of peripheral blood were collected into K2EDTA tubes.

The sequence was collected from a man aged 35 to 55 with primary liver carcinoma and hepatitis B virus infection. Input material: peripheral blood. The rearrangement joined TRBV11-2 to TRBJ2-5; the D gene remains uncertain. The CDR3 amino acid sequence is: CASSQSSLETQYF. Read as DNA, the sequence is TGTGCCAGCAGCCAGTCGTCTCTAGAGACCCAGTACTTC.